This paragraph reports one T cell receptor (beta chain). This clonotype appeared a few times. Its specific antigen is unknown. The sample holds no much larger clone one base away, and base qualities are not on file. These reads were obtained on an Illumina HiSeq 2000. TCR beta chain libraries were generated through multiplex PCR amplification. The amplified TCR beta chain products were analyzed by high-throughput sequencing. In-frame beta chains were kept once TCRdb had trimmed the public reads at Q25 with fastp and called clones with MiXCR. Rows with one shared CDR3 protein collapse into an entry with the most common genes and DNA. The sample contains around 250,000 distinct CDR3 sequences, less than 40% of them found a single time. Of the sample, over 3.5% falls within the top ten clones. The sample originates from a study of breast tumors, draining lymph nodes, adjacent tissues (dated by TCRdb to about 2016). Background for the entire study: TCR beta repertoires were compared across tumor, adjacent nontumor tissue and axillary lymph nodes obtained from breast cancer patients. In human breast cancer, the study set out to assess how tumor, surrounding tissue and draining lymph node repertoires relate to one another and whether T cells might be exchanged between them.

The lymph node samples were taken from the axillary draining lymph nodes of breast cancer patients. The germline V gene (reference sequence) sets CDR1 to MNHEY and CDR2 to SMNVEV. V sheds 6 bases and J sheds 5 bases, leaving 14 bases between their ends. The CDR3 holds 13 amino acids from the cysteine to the phenylalanine. The kept DNA is CDR3 alone, 39 bases in frame from the first base. Beyond this particular receptor, the publication reports: T-cell repertoire diversity in tumors was found to be lower than in lymph nodes but higher than in nontumor tissue, and preferential V and J gene usage was observed. Rather than being directly demonstrated, the conclusion that tumor T cells originate in lymph nodes was presented as consistent with a hypothesis. Tumor and nontumor tissue repertoires were significantly more similar in luminal-like than in basal-like breast cancer. A scenario in which most tumor T cells derive from the lymph node and then expand within tumor tissue was judged to be consistent with the data.

The chain links TRBV27 with TRBJ2-7; the best D guess is TRBD1, with 6 bases matching. The clonotype was recovered from a female donor with breast cancer. Some clones in this sample may be carry-over from other donors' samples. Sequencing used axillary lymph node tissue. The DNA is TGTGCCAGCAGACGACAGGCCGGAGACGAGCAGTACTTC. The encoded protein is CASRRQAGDEQYF.